The T cell receptor (beta chain) described here comes from a study of blood T cell repertoires in COVID-19. In the study overall: Donors in the United States, Italy and Spain gave samples during acute or convalescent COVID-19. PBMCs, B-cell-depleted T cells, or T cells were the source of the cDNA or gDNA that made up the material.

Original analysis: How many nucleated cells were present was estimated from reference gene primer amplification. Method: immunoSEQ multiplex PCR; TCRdb's copy keeps in-frame clones and lacks some. V, J and clone size are taken as reported in that table, and D and trimming were inferred from the DNA itself. The top ten clones hold approximately 8.4% of a sample with roughly 140,000 clones, roughly 76% of them seen once. Trimming removed 6 bases from V and 0 bases from J; junction bases left unmatched: 4. Per germline, CDR1 SNHLY and CDR2 FYNNEI. This CDR3 is built from 15 residues. The J gene is TRBJ1-3, the V gene TRBV2; 8 bases line up with TRBD1. Sequenced: peripheral blood. The sequence derives from a human donor with acute or convalescent COVID-19. The donor label of this sample is uncertain. The CDR3 here is CASRGTGSSGNTIYF. The DNA of the CDR3 is TGTGCCAGCAGGGGGACAGGTTCCTCTGGAAACACCATATATTTT.